Shown below are 4 T cell receptor beta chains from a single sample sequenced in a study of blood T cell repertoires in COVID-19. Repertoires were generated with immunoSEQ multiplex PCR, while TCRdb's copy carries only in-frame clones and drops some. This table holds hundreds of thousands of clones, about nine tenths found once. Sequences were obtained from peripheral blood. Every receptor here comes from a woman under 40 with COVID-19, enrolled during active disease.

The chain combines TRBV2 with TRBJ2-7; TRBD1 might be the D (5 bases). The CDR3 totals 15 residues. With 1 base removed from V and 0 bases from J, the gap between germline ends came to 10 bases. The V gene's germline CDR1 is SNHLY and CDR2 FYNNEI. The CDR3: CASSEEGQPSYEQYF. For the CDR3, the DNA is TGTGCCAGCAGTGAAGAGGGGCAGCCCTCCTACGAGCAGTACTTC.

The rearrangement links TRBV11-2 to TRBJ1-1; tentatively, D is TRBD1 (6 bases). V was cut by 1 base and J by 0 bases, with 9 bases left in between. Per the germline V gene, CDR1 is SGHAT and CDR2 is FQNNGV. The CDR3 runs to 15 residues. The CDR3 nucleotides are TGTGCCAGCAGCTTAGGACCAGGGGTGAACACTGAAGCTTTCTTT. Residues: CASSLGPGVNTEAFF.

J is TRBJ1-4 and V is TRBV7-8, with D unresolved. Germline assignment: CDR1 SGHVS and CDR2 FQNEAQ. CDR3 length: 18 residues. Trimming cost V 1 base and J 7 bases, with 22 bases left between them. The CDR3 bases are TGTGCCAGCAGCTTAGGGGAGAACCTTGGGCGAAGGAGTGAAAAACTGTTTTTT. It translates to CASSLGENLGRRSEKLFF.

About this clone itself: Other DNA sequences in the sample encode the same CDR3. The CDR3 here is CASSFNPGGTEAFF. CDR3 nucleotides: TGTGCCAGCAGCTTCAACCCAGGGGGCACTGAAGCTTTCTTT. The chain is built from TRBV27 and TRBJ1-1; 7 bases line up with TRBD1. Germline V gene sequence: CDR1 MNHEY, CDR2 SMNVEV (reference sequence). The CDR3 has 14 residues. The trim removed 6 bases at V and 4 bases at J, leaving 8 bases unmatched.